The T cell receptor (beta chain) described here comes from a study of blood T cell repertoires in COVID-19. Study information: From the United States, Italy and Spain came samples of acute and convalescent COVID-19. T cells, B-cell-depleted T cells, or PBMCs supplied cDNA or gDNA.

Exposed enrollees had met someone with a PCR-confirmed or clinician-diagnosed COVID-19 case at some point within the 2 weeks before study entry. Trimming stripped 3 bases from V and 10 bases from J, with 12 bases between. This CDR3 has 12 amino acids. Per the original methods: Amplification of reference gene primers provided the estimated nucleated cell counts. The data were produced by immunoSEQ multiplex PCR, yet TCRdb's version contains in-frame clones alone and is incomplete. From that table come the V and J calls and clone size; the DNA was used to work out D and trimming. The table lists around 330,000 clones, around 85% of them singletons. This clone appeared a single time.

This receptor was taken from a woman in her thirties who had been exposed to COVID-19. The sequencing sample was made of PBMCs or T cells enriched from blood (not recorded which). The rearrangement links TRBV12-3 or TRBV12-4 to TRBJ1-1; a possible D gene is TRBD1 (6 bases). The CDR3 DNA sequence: TGTGCCAGCAGTTTTGGGGGGGCGGGAGCTTTCTTT. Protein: CASSFGGAGAFF.